A selection of T cell receptor beta chains follows, all from one sample in a study of control samples from healthy donors and cancer patients. Sequencing used immunoSEQ multiplex PCR; TCRdb keeps in-frame clones, though not all of them. The sample records 97,000 or so clones, 92% being singletons. The sample taken for sequencing was blood. The receptors here all came from a young woman in good health. The CDR3 runs from the conserved cysteine through the conserved F or W. D genes are given only for firm matches. Expanded clones are given a class, and other clones once, few, many or no size at all.

TRBV7-2	TRBJ2-1	once	TRBD2	CASSYGLAGVISYNEQFF	TGTGCCAGCAGCTACGGACTAGCGGGAGTGATATCCTACAATGAGCAGTTCTTC
TRBV10-2	TRBJ2-3	NA	NA	CASSDDSILAGDTQYF	TGCGCCAGCAGTGACGACAGTATTCTGGCGGGGGATACGCAGTATTTT
TRBV11-2	TRBJ2-7	NA	NA	CASSPGTPSYEQYF	TGTGCCAGCAGCCCCGGGACTCCCAGTTACGAGCAGTACTTC
TRBV6-5	TRBJ1-1	NA	NA	CASRPPGQMNTEAFF	TGTGCCAGCAGGCCACCGGGACAAATGAACACTGAAGCTTTCTTT
TRBV5-5	TRBJ2-7	NA	NA	CASSPVGVREQYF	TGTGCCAGCAGCCCCGTGGGGGTTCGCGAGCAGTACTTC
TRBV2	TRBJ2-2	once	NA	CASRIRSASTGELFF	TGTGCCAGCAGAATCCGGTCGGCCTCCACCGGGGAGCTGTTTTTT
TRBV27	TRBJ1-1	once	NA	CASSSLIIGADHEAFF	TGTGCCAGCAGTTCTTTGATTATCGGGGCAGACCATGAAGCTTTCTTT
TRBV7-8	TRBJ1-2	NA	TRBD1	CASSLYPGGNYGYTF	TGTGCCAGCAGCTTATACCCAGGGGGCAACTATGGCTACACCTTC
TRBV7-9	TRBJ1-6	NA	TRBD1	CASSLAGGLYSPLHF	TGTGCCAGCAGCTTGGCAGGGGGCTTATATTCACCCCTCCACTTT
TRBV6-4	TRBJ2-3	NA	TRBD2	CASRGGLTDTQYF	TGTGCCAGCCGCGGGGGGCTCACAGATACGCAGTATTTT
TRBV29-1	TRBJ2-1	NA	NA	CSLSLRAYNEQFF	TGCAGCCTGTCCCTACGGGCTTACAATGAGCAGTTCTTC
TRBV7-9	TRBJ1-1	NA	NA	CASSLVGAGTEAFF	TGTGCCAGCAGCTTAGTAGGGGCGGGAACTGAAGCTTTCTTT
TRBV5-8	TRBJ1-1	NA	NA	CASSLGFSTDTEAFF	TGTGCCAGCAGCTTGGGCTTTTCTACAGACACTGAAGCTTTCTTT
TRBV12-3/TRBV12-4	TRBJ1-1	NA	NA	CASSLFAEAFF	TGTGCCAGCAGTTTATTCGCTGAAGCTTTCTTT
TRBV12-3/TRBV12-4	TRBJ1-1	NA	NA	CASSLGAEAFF	TGTGCCAGCAGTTTGGGTGCTGAAGCTTTCTTT
TRBV7-3	TRBJ2-5	NA	NA	CASAGSVLETQYF	TGTGCCAGCGCTGGTTCAGTCTTGGAGACCCAGTACTTC
TRBV19	TRBJ1-4	NA	NA	CASSIEIRGTNEKLFF	TGTGCCAGTAGTATAGAGATCCGAGGGACTAATGAAAAACTGTTTTTT
TRBV11-3	TRBJ2-2	NA	TRBD1	CASSPGTGRNGKAGELFF	TGTGCCAGCAGCCCTGGGACAGGGAGGAACGGTAAAGCCGGGGAGCTGTTTTTT
TRBV15	TRBJ1-5	NA	NA	CATSRDYRQGGQPQHF	TGTGCCACCAGCAGAGATTATCGGCAGGGCGGTCAGCCCCAGCATTTT
TRBV24-1	TRBJ2-2	NA	NA	CATSRVSGELFF	TGTGCCACCAGCCGGGTTTCCGGGGAGCTGTTTTTT
TRBV10-1	TRBJ2-1	NA	NA	CASSELVSIPDFSYNEQFF	TGCGCCAGCAGTGAGTTGGTCTCTATCCCCGATTTCTCCTACAATGAGCAGTTCTTC
TRBV18	TRBJ2-7	NA	TRBD1	CASSRGSGTGASYEQYF	TGTGCCAGCTCACGAGGTTCCGGGACAGGGGCCTCCTACGAGCAGTACTTC
TRBV28	TRBJ1-2	NA	NA	CASRPQGSRYIF	TGTGCCAGCAGACCCCAGGGGTCCCGCTACATCTTC
TRBV6-1	TRBJ1-2	NA	NA	CASSEDGVKGYTF	TGTGCCAGCAGTGAAGACGGGGTCAAGGGCTACACCTTC
TRBV2	TRBJ2-2	NA	NA	CASSGRYTGELFF	TGTGCCAGCAGTGGGAGATACACCGGGGAGCTGTTTTTT
TRBV30	TRBJ1-1	few	NA	CSGVRTEAFF	TGTTCGGGGGTAAGAACTGAAGCTTTCTTT
TRBV5-4	TRBJ2-6	NA	NA	CASTTGVSESSGANVLTF	TGTGCCAGCACCACGGGAGTTTCAGAATCCTCTGGGGCCAACGTCCTGACTTTC
TRBV2	TRBJ2-7	once	TRBD2	CASSQLAGSSYEQYF	TGTGCCAGCAGCCAACTAGCGGGTTCTTCCTACGAGCAGTACTTC
TRBV15	TRBJ1-4	NA	NA	CATSRVPTSLDLVGLNEKLFF	TGTGCCACCAGCAGAGTCCCCACCTCCCTGGATCTGGTTGGTCTTAATGAAAAACTGTTTTTT
TRBV10-3	TRBJ2-2	NA	NA	CAISQANTGELFF	TGTGCCATCAGTCAGGCGAACACCGGGGAGCTGTTTTTT
TRBV29-1	TRBJ1-2	NA	NA	CSAPTDDYGYTF	TGCAGCGCACCGACAGACGACTATGGCTACACCTTC
TRBV9	TRBJ1-2	NA	NA	CASSASQGNNYGYTF	TGTGCCAGCAGCGCCTCGCAGGGGAATAACTATGGCTACACCTTC
TRBV25-1	TRBJ1-5	once	NA	CASSHGGGQPQHF	TGTGCCAGCAGTCACGGGGGGGGACAGCCCCAGCATTTT
TRBV7-2	TRBJ2-3	NA	NA	CASSLSLGDTQYF	TGTGCCAGCAGCTTGTCCCTCGGGGATACGCAGTATTTT
TRBV7-2	TRBJ2-3	NA	NA	CASSLMPTDTQYF	TGTGCCAGCAGCTTAATGCCCACAGATACGCAGTATTTT
TRBV10-3	TRBJ1-5	NA	NA	CAISAVRGDSNQPQHF	TGTGCCATCAGTGCGGTGAGAGGTGATAGCAATCAGCCCCAGCATTTT
TRBV18	TRBJ2-1	NA	NA	CASSPKEWDEQFF	TGTGCCAGCTCACCAAAGGAATGGGATGAGCAGTTCTTC
TRBV2	TRBJ2-7	NA	NA	CASRQIPYYEQYF	TGTGCCTCTCGACAGATCCCTTACTACGAGCAGTACTTC
TRBV4-2	TRBJ2-1	NA	TRBD2	CASTIAGYNEQFF	TGTGCCAGCACCATAGCGGGGTACAATGAGCAGTTCTTC
TRBV6-5	TRBJ2-2	NA	NA	CASSHIPQGPGELFF	TGTGCCAGCAGCCACATTCCCCAGGGACCCGGGGAGCTGTTTTTT
TRBV27	TRBJ1-1	NA	NA	CASSPYMNTEAFF	TGTGCCAGCAGCCCCTACATGAACACTGAAGCTTTCTTT
TRBV10-3	TRBJ1-3	once	TRBD1	CAISESIVGTGGFSGNTIYF	TGTGCCATCAGTGAGTCGATCGTGGGGACAGGGGGCTTTTCTGGAAACACCATATATTTT
TRBV5-8	TRBJ1-1	few	NA	CASSSPFTEAFF	TGTGCCAGCAGCTCTCCTTTCACTGAAGCTTTCTTT
TRBV7-9	TRBJ1-4	NA	NA	CASSLTDTGSLNEKLFF	TGTGCCAGCAGCTTAACCGATACAGGCAGCTTAAATGAAAAACTGTTTTTT
TRBV7-9	TRBJ1-1	few	NA	CASSLAGDTEAFF	TGTGCCAGCAGCTTAGCTGGGGACACTGAAGCTTTCTTT
TRBV7-8	TRBJ1-3	NA	NA	CASSPGTQGNTIYF	TGTGCCAGCAGCCCCGGGACACAAGGAAACACCATATATTTT
TRBV29-1	TRBJ2-7	NA	TRBD1	CSVAGGQGLIYEQYF	TGCAGCGTTGCCGGAGGACAGGGTCTGATCTACGAGCAGTACTTC
TRBV6-6	TRBJ2-5	NA	NA	CASSRGETQYF	TGTGCCAGCTCAAGAGGGGAGACCCAGTACTTC
TRBV27	TRBJ2-3	NA	NA	CASKIADYTDTQYF	TGTGCCAGCAAAATAGCGGACTACACAGATACGCAGTATTTT
TRBV11-3	TRBJ1-2	NA	NA	CASSLSRRDGYTF	TGTGCCAGCAGCTTAAGTCGCAGGGATGGCTACACCTTC
TRBV7-6	TRBJ2-2	NA	TRBD2	CASSLPRTSGRAVTGELFF	TGTGCCAGCAGCTTACCAAGGACTAGCGGGAGGGCCGTCACCGGGGAGCTGTTTTTT
TRBV28	TRBJ1-4	NA	NA	CSSTGTATNEKLFF	TGTTCTAGTACGGGGACTGCAACTAATGAAAAACTGTTTTTT
TRBV7-9	TRBJ2-5	once	NA	CASSLFQETQYF	TGTGCCAGCAGCCTCTTCCAAGAGACCCAGTACTTC
TRBV6-5	TRBJ2-2	NA	TRBD1	CATLLPGTDTGELFF	TGTGCCACACTATTACCCGGGACAGACACCGGGGAGCTGTTTTTT
TRBV5-1	TRBJ2-1	once	NA	CASSSEGITQFF	TGCGCCAGCAGCTCCGAAGGCATAACTCAGTTCTTC